The present TCR beta chain was sequenced within a study of T cell changes during pregnancy in multiple sclerosis. Germline V gene sequence: CDR1 MNHEY, CDR2 SMNVEV (reference sequence). The V gene lost 6 bases and the J gene lost 0 bases, with 17 bases spanning the gap. The CDR3 covers 16 residues. TCRdb keeps only in-frame clones here, not all; method: immunoSEQ multiplex PCR. The top ten clones hold roughly 2.3% of a sample with about 98,000 clones, roughly 94% of them seen once. Specimen: peripheral blood, collected after pregnancy. The V and J genes are TRBV27 and TRBJ1-2; weak D call: TRBD1 (5 bases). The sequence derives from a female donor in good health, enrolled as a control in a pregnancy study. In DNA, the CDR3 is TGTGCCAGCAGGCCCGAGGGGCGGGGAGCTAACTATGGCTACACCTTC. It yields the protein CASRPEGRGANYGYTF.